This TCR beta chain was documented in a study of OX40 agonist ivuxolimab in advanced cancers. The CDR3 runs to 16 residues. V was cut by 2 bases and J by 6 bases, with 17 bases left in between. From germline, CDR1 is SNHLY and CDR2 FYNNEI. Profiling relied on immunoSEQ multiplex PCR, and the TCRdb table lists in-frame clones only, not all of them. The table has approximately 74,000 clones, 75% to 95% seen once; the top ten hold less than 0.6%. The chain carries TRBV2 and TRBJ1-5, with a tentative D call TRBD1 (6 bases). This receptor was taken from an adult with an advanced solid tumor such as melanoma, head and neck, liver or kidney cancer. Sequences were derived from CD4+ or CD8+ T cells sorted from blood, sampled in a trial of the OX40 agonist ivuxolimab. The CDR3 spells CASSEWSGASGQPQHF. CDR3 bases: TGTGCCAGCAGTGAATGGTCGGGGGCCTCGGGTCAGCCCCAGCATTTT.